This T cell receptor (beta chain) was documented in a study of Graves' ophthalmopathy and Graves' hyperthyroidism. Whole-study context: Hyperthyroidism showing no ophthalmopathy within 18 months of follow-up was stable. Points from the study as a whole: The model flagged ophthalmopathy progression at 65% to 71% sensitivity and under 75% specificity.

As the template, RNA transcripts were used to amplify TCR beta CDR3 regions. The first-round RT-PCR employed HTBI primers together with the Qiagen OneStep RT-PCR kit. A multiplex PCR was then performed as the second round. Via MiXCR, TCRdb re-called the multiplex PCR reads, giving one row per CDR3 protein. This table has over a million distinct CDR3 sequences, about two fifths appearing once. The CDR3 totals 15 residues. V lost 0 bases and J lost 3; bases outside the gene matches: 3. Looked up from germline, CDR1 is SGHAT and CDR2 is FQNNGV. This clonotype came up many times. Its antigen is still unknown.

The sequenced material came from peripheral blood or thyroid tissue (not recorded which). The rearrangement uses TRBV11-2 and TRBJ2-7; 9 bases match TRBD1. The clonotype comes from an adult man with Graves' hyperthyroidism. CDR3 DNA: TGTGCCAGCAGCTTAGACCCGGGACAGGGCTACGAGCAGTACTTC. Encoded protein: CASSLDPGQGYEQYF. The variable domain in full, completed from reference TRBV11-2 and TRBJ2-7, reads EAGVAQSPRYKIIEKRQSVAFWCNPISGHATLYWYQQILGQGPKLLIQFQNNGVVDDSQLPKDRFSAERLKGVDSTLKIQPAKLEDSAVYLCASSLDPGQGYEQYFGPGTRLTVT.